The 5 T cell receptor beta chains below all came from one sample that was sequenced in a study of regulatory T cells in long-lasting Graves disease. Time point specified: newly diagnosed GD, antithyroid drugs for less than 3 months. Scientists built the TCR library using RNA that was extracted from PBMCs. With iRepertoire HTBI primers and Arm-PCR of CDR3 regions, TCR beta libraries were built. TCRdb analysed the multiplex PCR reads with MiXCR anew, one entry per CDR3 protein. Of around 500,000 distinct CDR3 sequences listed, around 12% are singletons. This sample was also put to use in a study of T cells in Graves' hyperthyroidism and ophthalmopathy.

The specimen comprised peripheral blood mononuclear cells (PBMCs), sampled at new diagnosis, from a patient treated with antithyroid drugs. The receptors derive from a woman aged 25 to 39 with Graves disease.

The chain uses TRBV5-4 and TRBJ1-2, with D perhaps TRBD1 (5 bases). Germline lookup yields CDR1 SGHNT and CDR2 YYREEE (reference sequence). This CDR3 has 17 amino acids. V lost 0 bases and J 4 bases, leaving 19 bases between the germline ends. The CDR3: CASSLADVAGLSYGYTF. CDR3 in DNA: TGTGCCAGCAGCTTGGCGGATGTTGCGGGGCTTAGCTATGGCTACACCTTC.

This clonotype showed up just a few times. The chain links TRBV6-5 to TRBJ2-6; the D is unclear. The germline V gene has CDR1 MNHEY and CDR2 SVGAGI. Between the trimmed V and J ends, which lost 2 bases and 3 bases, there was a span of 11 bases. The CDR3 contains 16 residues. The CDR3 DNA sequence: TGTGCCAGCAGTTACGCCACGGGCGGTGGGGCCAACGTCCTGACTTTC. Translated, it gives CASSYATGGGANVLTF.

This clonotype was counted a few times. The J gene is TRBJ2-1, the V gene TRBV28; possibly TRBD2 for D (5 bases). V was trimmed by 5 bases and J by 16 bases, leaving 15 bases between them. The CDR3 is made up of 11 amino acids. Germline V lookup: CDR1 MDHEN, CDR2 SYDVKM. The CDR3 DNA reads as TGTGCCAGCAGTATCTCGGGGAGCAACTTCTTC. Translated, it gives CASSISGSNFF.

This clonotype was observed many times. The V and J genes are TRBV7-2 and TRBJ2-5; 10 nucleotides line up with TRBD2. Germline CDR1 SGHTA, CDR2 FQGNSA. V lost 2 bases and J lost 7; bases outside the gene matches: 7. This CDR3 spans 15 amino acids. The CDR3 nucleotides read TGTGCCAGCAGCTTAACTAGCGGGATCGGTGGGACCCAGTACTTC. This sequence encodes CASSLTSGIGGTQYF. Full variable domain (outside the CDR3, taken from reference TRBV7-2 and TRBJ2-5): GAGVSQSPSNKVTEKGKDVELRCDPISGHTALYWYRQSLGQGLEFLIYFQGNSAPDKSGLPSDRFSAERTGGSVSTLTIQRTQQEDSAVYLCASSLTSGIGGTQYFGPGTRLLVL.

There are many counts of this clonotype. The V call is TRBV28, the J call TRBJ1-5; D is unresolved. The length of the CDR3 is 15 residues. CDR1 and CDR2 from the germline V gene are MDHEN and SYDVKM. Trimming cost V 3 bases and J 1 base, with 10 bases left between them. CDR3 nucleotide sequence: TGTGCCAGCAGTTTTCCGGACGGCAGCAATCAGCCCCAGCATTTT. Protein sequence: CASSFPDGSNQPQHF.